This T cell receptor beta chain was captured by sequencing in a study of CXCR3-negative and CXCR3-positive naive CD8 T cells. With UMI labels, 5' RACE was used to prepare the TRB cDNA libraries. TCRdb processed the 5' RACE reads again and assigns one entry to each CDR3 protein, with no DNA. This listing includes approximately 66,000 distinct CDR3 sequences. Sorts performed in triplicate captured 300,000 or so cells each from every CD8+ T cell subset. CD45RO-CCR7+CD27+CD95- defined naive CD8+ T cells. The CDR3 consists of 14 residues. Sequencing was carried out using naive CXCR3- CD8+ T cells from blood. Noted subset: CD45RO-CCR7+CD27+CD95- naive CD8+ T cells lacking CXCR3 (TNR3-). This TCR derives from a human donor in good health. Some clones in this sample may be carry-over from other donors' samples. The gene calls are TRBV12-3 or TRBV12-4 and TRBJ2-5; TCRdb reports TRBD1, a call that lacks DNA to check it against. Here the CDR3 reads CASRSRGGYETQYF.